Listed below are T cell receptor beta chains from one sample, sequenced in a study of T cells in Graves' hyperthyroidism and ophthalmopathy. TCRdb re-derived calls from the multiplex PCR reads in MiXCR, one entry per CDR3 protein. The table records around 440,000 distinct CDR3 sequences, around 16% of them present only once. The sequenced sample consisted of blood. Every receptor here comes from a woman in her late teens or twenties with Graves' hyperthyroidism. The conserved cysteine and the conserved F or W are not part of the CDR3 here. A D gene is named only where the DNA matches it firmly.

V	J	D	length	CDR3
TRBV20-1	TRBJ1-5	.	10	SARPADQPQH
TRBV12-3/TRBV12-4	TRBJ2-7	TRBD2	15	ASSLGLAGGLPYEQY
TRBV7-6	TRBJ2-3	.	14	ASSMMAGLGIDTQY
TRBV5-1	TRBJ2-6	TRBD1	15	ASSNGQGVAGANVLT
TRBV7-2	TRBJ2-7	.	9	ASSFHGEQY
TRBV12-3/TRBV12-4	TRBJ1-1	.	13	ASSRPGTPNTEAF
TRBV27	TRBJ1-1	TRBD1	11	ASSSADRFEAF
TRBV20-1	TRBJ2-7	.	11	SVTPRGNYEQY
TRBV5-6	TRBJ2-5	.	11	ASSRDTQETQY
TRBV12-3/TRBV12-4	TRBJ2-1	TRBD2	11	ASSPGLPNEQF
TRBV6-1	TRBJ1-2	TRBD1	11	ASSYARTGGYT
TRBV6-1	TRBJ1-4	.	15	ASSEMDLLAANEKLF
TRBV11-2	TRBJ2-2	TRBD1	11	ASNPGGSGELF
TRBV18	TRBJ2-7	.	12	ASSPQASSYEQY
TRBV19	TRBJ1-3	.	13	ASSILGGPGNTIY
TRBV5-1	TRBJ1-6	TRBD1	14	ASSFAGTGAYSPLH
TRBV6-1	TRBJ2-2	TRBD1	14	ASSYIRTGGSGELF
TRBV7-2	TRBJ2-5	.	12	ASSSTGHKETQY
TRBV20-1	TRBJ2-3	.	11	SASGTAGDTQY
TRBV3-1	TRBJ1-1	.	12	ASSPQWRRSEAF
TRBV3-1	TRBJ2-1	.	12	ASSQFRGTHEQF
TRBV2	TRBJ2-3	.	12	ASIQDSVGDTQY
TRBV3-1	TRBJ2-1	.	9	ASSDRNEQF
TRBV28	TRBJ2-7	TRBD1	13	ASSTPGQGAGEQY
TRBV5-6	TRBJ1-5	.	11	ASSYDRNQPQH
TRBV6-5	TRBJ2-6	TRBD1	14	ASSYGTGAGANVLT
TRBV28	TRBJ2-5	.	13	ASSFPLGGKETQY
TRBV12-5	TRBJ2-3	TRBD1	12	ASGLTGAGDTQY
TRBV10-3	TRBJ1-2	.	11	AIRREESYGYT
TRBV27	TRBJ2-3	TRBD2	16	ASSLSPGLAAGADTQY
TRBV20-1	TRBJ1-2	.	12	SARGEGSNYGYT
TRBV7-9	TRBJ2-7	.	13	ASSRAEQGSYEQY
TRBV2	TRBJ1-2	TRBD1	10	ASTLTGTGYT
TRBV28	TRBJ2-1	TRBD2	14	ASSSLAGGPGNEQF
TRBV30	TRBJ1-5	.	12	AWSADSSNQPQH
TRBV9	TRBJ2-7	.	11	ASSVDGGDEQY
TRBV5-1	TRBJ2-3	.	12	ASSSSGQEDTQY
TRBV24-1	TRBJ2-3	.	13	ATSVGVRSTDTQY
TRBV10-3	TRBJ1-4	.	13	AISETEPDYEKLF
TRBV5-1	TRBJ1-1	.	12	ASSPRTANPEAF
TRBV5-1	TRBJ2-1	TRBD2	13	ASSFGASGYNEQF